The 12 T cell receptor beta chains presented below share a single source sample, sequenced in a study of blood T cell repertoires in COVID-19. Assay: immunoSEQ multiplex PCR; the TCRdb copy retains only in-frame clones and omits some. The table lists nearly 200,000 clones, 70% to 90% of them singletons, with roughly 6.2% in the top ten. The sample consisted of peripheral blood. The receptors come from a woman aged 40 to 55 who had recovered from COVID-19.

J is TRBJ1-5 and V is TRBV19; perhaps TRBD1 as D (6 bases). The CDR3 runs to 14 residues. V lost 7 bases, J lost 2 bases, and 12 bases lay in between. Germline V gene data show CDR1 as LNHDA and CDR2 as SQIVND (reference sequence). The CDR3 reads CASTLGGGNQPQHF. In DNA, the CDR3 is TGTGCCAGTACCCTAGGGGGAGGCAATCAGCCCCAGCATTTT.

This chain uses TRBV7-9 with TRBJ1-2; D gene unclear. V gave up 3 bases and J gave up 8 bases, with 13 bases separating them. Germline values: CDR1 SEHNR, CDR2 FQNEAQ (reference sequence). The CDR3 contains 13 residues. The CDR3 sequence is CASSFRDRSGYTF. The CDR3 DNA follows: TGTGCCAGCAGCTTCCGGGATCGGTCGGGCTACACCTTC. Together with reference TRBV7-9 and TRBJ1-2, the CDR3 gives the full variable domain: DTGVSQNPRHKITKRGQNVTFRCDPISEHNRLYWYRQTLGQGPEFLTYFQNEAQLEKSRLLSDRFSAERPKGSFSTLEIQRTEQGDSAMYLCASSFRDRSGYTFGSGTRLTVV.

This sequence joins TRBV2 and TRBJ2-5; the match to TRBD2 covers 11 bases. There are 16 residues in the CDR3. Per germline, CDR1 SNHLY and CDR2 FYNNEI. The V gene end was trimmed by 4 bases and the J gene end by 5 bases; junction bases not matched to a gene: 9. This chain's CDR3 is CASSVGLAGGGETQYF. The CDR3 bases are TGTGCCAGCAGTGTCGGCCTAGCGGGAGGCGGGGAGACCCAGTACTTC.

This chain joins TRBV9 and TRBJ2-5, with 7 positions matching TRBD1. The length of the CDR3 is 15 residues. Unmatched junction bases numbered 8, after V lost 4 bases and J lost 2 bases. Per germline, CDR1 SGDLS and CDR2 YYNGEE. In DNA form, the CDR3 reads TGTGCCAGCAGCAAATACAGGGGCGGGCAAGAGACCCAGTACTTC. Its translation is CASSKYRGGQETQYF.

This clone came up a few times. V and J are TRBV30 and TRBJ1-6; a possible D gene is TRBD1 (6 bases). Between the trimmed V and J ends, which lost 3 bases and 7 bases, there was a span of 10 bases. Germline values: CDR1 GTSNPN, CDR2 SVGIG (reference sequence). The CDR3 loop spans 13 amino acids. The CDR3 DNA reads TGTGCCTGGAGAAACAGGGAAAATTCACCCCTCCACTTT. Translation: CAWRNRENSPLHF.

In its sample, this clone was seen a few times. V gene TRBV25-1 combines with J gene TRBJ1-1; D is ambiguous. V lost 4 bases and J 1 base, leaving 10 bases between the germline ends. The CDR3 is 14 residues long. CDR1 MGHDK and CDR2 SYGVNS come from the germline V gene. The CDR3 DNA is TGTGCCAGCAGTGGACTACGTAGGAACACTGAAGCTTTCTTT. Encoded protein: CASSGLRRNTEAFF.

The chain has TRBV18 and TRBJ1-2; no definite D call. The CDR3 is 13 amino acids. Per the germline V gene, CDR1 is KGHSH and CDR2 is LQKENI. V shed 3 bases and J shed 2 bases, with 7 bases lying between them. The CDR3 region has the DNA TGTGCCAGCTCACCCCAGAAAAACTATGGCTACACCTTC. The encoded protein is CASSPQKNYGYTF. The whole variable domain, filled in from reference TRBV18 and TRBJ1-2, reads NAGVMQNPRHLVRRRGQEARLRCSPMKGHSHVYWYRQLPEEGLKFMVYLQKENIIDESGMPKERFSAEFPKEGPSILRIQQVVRGDSAAYFCASSPQKNYGYTFGSGTRLTVV.

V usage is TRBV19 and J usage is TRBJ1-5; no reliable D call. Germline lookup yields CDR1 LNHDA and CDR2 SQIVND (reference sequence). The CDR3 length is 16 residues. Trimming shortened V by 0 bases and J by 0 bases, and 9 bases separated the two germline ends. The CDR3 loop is CASSIDNTISNQPQHF. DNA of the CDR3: TGTGCCAGTAGTATAGATAACACCATTAGCAATCAGCCCCAGCATTTT.

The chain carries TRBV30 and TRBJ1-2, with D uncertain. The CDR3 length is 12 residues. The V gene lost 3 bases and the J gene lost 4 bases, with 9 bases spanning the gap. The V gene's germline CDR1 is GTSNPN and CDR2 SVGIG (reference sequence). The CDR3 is CAWRGAPYGYTF. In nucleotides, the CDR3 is TGTGCCTGGAGGGGCGCTCCCTATGGCTACACCTTC.

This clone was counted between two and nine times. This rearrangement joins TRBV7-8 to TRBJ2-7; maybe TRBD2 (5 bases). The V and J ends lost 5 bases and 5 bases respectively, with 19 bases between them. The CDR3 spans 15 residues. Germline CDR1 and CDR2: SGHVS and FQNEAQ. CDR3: CASSPREWAGDEQYF. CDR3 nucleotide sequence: TGTGCCAGCAGCCCCCGGGAATGGGCCGGGGACGAGCAGTACTTC.

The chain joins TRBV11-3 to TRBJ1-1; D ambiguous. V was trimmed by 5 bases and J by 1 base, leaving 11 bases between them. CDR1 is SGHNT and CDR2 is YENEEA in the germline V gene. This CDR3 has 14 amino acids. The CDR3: CASSPDAGNTEAFF. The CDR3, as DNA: TGTGCCAGCAGCCCCGACGCGGGGAACACTGAAGCTTTCTTT.

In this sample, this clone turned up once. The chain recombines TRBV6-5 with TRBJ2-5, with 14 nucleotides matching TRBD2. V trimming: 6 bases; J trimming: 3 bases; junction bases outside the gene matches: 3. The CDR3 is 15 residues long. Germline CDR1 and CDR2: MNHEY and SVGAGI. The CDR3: CASSSGLAGEETQYF. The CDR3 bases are TGTGCCAGCAGCTCGGGACTAGCGGGAGAAGAGACCCAGTACTTC.